One sample yielded the 27 T cell receptor beta chains listed below, sequenced in a study of CD8+CD57+ T cells in acquired aplastic anemia. CDR3 and TCR beta VDJ profiling relied on genomic DNA as the template. TCRdb itself ran the reads through MiXCR, one entry per CDR3 protein. The sample lists roughly 420,000 distinct CDR3 sequences; 65% to 80% were seen once. Source material: sorted CD4+, CD8+, or CD8+CD57+ T cells (not recorded which) from PBMCs. The receptors were gathered from a human donor in good health, serving as a control.

This clonotype was detected only a few times. This may be a read error, as it is one base from a much larger clone. The J gene is TRBJ2-1, the V gene TRBV14; 7 nucleotides align to TRBD2. The CDR3 sequence is 13 residues long. V gave up 1 base and J gave up 9 bases; unmatched junction bases: 3. Germline CDR1 and CDR2: SGHDN and FVKESK. CDR3 in amino acids: CASSQAGGGEQFF. In DNA form, the CDR3 reads TGTGCCAGCAGCCAAGCAGGCGGGGGTGAGCAGTTCTTC.

This clonotype was picked up many times. V and J are TRBV7-2 and TRBJ2-7; no firm D call. The CDR3 length is 17 residues. The V gene lost 1 base and the J gene lost 3 bases, with 19 bases spanning the gap. CDR1 and CDR2 from the germline V gene are SGHTA and FQGNSA. CDR3 DNA: TGTGCCAGCAGCTTAGAGGGCGCCTCCGGGTCCGGCTACGAGCAGTACTTC. Protein sequence: CASSLEGASGSGYEQYF. Full variable domain (remainder filled in from reference TRBV7-2 and TRBJ2-7): GAGVSQSPSNKVTEKGKDVELRCDPISGHTALYWYRQSLGQGLEFLIYFQGNSAPDKSGLPSDRFSAERTGGSVSTLTIQRTQQEDSAVYLCASSLEGASGSGYEQYFGPGTRLTVT.

The CDR3 region is CASSWDSYTVTQYF. CDR3 DNA sequence: TGTGCCAGCAGCTGGGACAGTTACACGGTTACGCAGTATTTT. This chain links TRBV7-2 with TRBJ2-3, with 7 bases that match TRBD1. The germline CDR1 and CDR2 sequences are SGHTA and FQGNSA. The CDR3 runs to 14 residues. Losses at the gene ends were 4 bases for V and 8 bases for J; bases not matched to a gene: 9.

In its sample, this clonotype was seen many times. This rearrangement joins TRBV20-1 to TRBJ2-5; maybe TRBD2 (6 bases). Trimming stripped 6 bases from V and 5 bases from J, with 16 bases between. CDR3 length: 13 amino acids. Looked up from germline, CDR1 is DFQATT and CDR2 is SNEGSKA (reference sequence). The CDR3 DNA is TGCAGTGCCGAGAGACTAGTCACGGAGACCCAGTACTTC. Amino acid sequence: CSAERLVTETQYF.

The gene calls are TRBV10-3 and TRBJ1-3, with 7 positions matching TRBD1. V gave up 11 bases and J gave up 0 bases; unmatched junction bases: 7. This CDR3 has 14 amino acids. The V gene's germline CDR1 is ENHRY and CDR2 SYGVKD. The chain's CDR3 is CAATGDFSGNTIYF. The CDR3 DNA is TGTGCCGCTACAGGGGACTTCTCTGGAAACACCATATATTTT.

This clonotype was detected many times. A junction end diverges from the germline sequence, so it may reflect a read error. The CDR3 loop is CASSLTITGSEPFF. CDR3 nucleotides: TGTGCCAGCAGCTTAACGATAACAGGGTCTGAACCTTTCTTT. The V gene is TRBV7-3, the J gene TRBJ1-1; possible D gene TRBD1, 6 bases. The germline CDR1 and CDR2 sequences are SGHTA and FQGTGA. The CDR3 covers 14 residues.

This clonotype was observed a few times. This likely comes from a read error, as the CDR3 has no conserved phenylalanine or tryptophan at its end. The chain uses TRBV5-1 and TRBJ2-1; 7 positions agree with TRBD2. CDR1 is SGHRS, CDR2 YFSETQ, per germline. Germline trimming cut 2 bases from V and 0 bases from J; bases unmatched to any gene: 2. This CDR3 has 15 amino acids. In DNA form, the CDR3 reads TGCGCCAGCAGCTTAGCGGGGAGCTCCTACAATGAGCAGTTCCTC. Its translation is CASSLAGSSYNEQFL.

V is TRBV20-1 and J is TRBJ2-3, with a possible D match to TRBD2 (7 bases). CDR1 is DFQATT and CDR2 is SNEGSKA in the germline V gene (reference sequence). Trimming left V 6 bases short and J 9 bases short, with 19 bases between. The CDR3 length is 13 residues. The CDR3 nucleotides are TGCAGTGCAGGGGGAGGGACCCAGTACACGCAGTATTTT. Encoded protein: CSAGGGTQYTQYF.

V is TRBV10-2 and J is TRBJ2-2; 8 positions match TRBD1. Germline CDR1 reads WSHSY; CDR2 reads SAAADI. The CDR3 is 14 residues long. The trim removed 6 bases at V and 3 bases at J, leaving 3 bases unmatched. In nucleotides, the CDR3 is TGCGCCAGCAGAGACAGGGGAGACACCGGGGAGCTGTTTTTT. Protein sequence: CASRDRGDTGELFF.

The chain is built from TRBV7-9 and TRBJ2-1; 7 nucleotides match TRBD1. Looked up from germline, CDR1 is SEHNR and CDR2 is FQNEAQ (reference sequence). J gave up 4 bases and V 5 bases, and 14 bases lay outside the gene matches. The CDR3 loop spans 17 amino acids. CDR3: CASSLAVGQAVYNEQFF. The CDR3 DNA follows: TGTGCCAGCAGCCTGGCGGTAGGACAGGCGGTTTACAATGAGCAGTTCTTC.

V and J are TRBV6-2 or TRBV6-3 and TRBJ1-2, with TRBD1 matching over 9 bases. The germline V gene has CDR1 MNHEY and CDR2 SVGEGT. The CDR3 loop spans 13 amino acids. J gave up 9 bases and V 7 bases, and 9 bases lay outside the gene matches. The CDR3 nucleotides are TGTGCCAGCACCGAGGACAGGGGAAGGAGCTACACCTTC. This encodes CASTEDRGRSYTF.

The genes are TRBV10-1 and TRBJ2-1, with TRBD1 matching 10 bases. CDR1 WNHNN and CDR2 SYGVQD come from the germline V gene (reference sequence). CDR3 length: 14 residues. V trimming: 5 bases; J trimming: 7 bases; junction bases outside the gene matches: 5. The CDR3 DNA is TGCGCCAGCAGTACCGGGACAGGGGTAAATGAGCAGTTCTTC. Translating gives CASSTGTGVNEQFF.

This chain links TRBV4-2 with TRBJ2-1, with 7 bases aligning to TRBD2. The V gene end was trimmed by 4 bases and the J gene end by 9 bases; junction bases not matched to a gene: 12. CDR1 LGHNA and CDR2 YNFKEQ come from the germline V gene. This CDR3 region has 15 residues. CDR3 region: CASSPPGLMIREQFF. The CDR3 DNA reads as TGTGCCAGCAGCCCTCCGGGACTAATGATCCGTGAGCAGTTCTTC.

The V and J genes are TRBV5-1 and TRBJ2-7; D not certain. The germline V gene encodes CDR1 SGHRS and CDR2 YFSETQ. The CDR3 totals 9 residues. Deletions cut 0 bases from V and 9 bases from J, with 1 base between. As DNA, the CDR3 is TGCGCCAGCAGCTTGGGGCAGTACTTC. It codes for CASSLGQYF.

This sequence joins TRBV12-3 or TRBV12-4 and TRBJ2-3; TRBD2 matches 13 bases. The CDR3 has 16 residues. The V gene end was trimmed by 6 bases and the J gene end by 7 bases; junction bases not matched to a gene: 10. The CDR3 coding sequence is TGTGCCAGCAGCGGCAAGACTAGCGGGGGGCGAAATACGCAGTATTTT. Its protein product is CASSGKTSGGRNTQYF.

A note on this clonotype: Without the conserved terminal phenylalanine or tryptophan, this CDR3 likely stems from a read error. This chain uses TRBV10-3 with TRBJ1-3; the D is unclear. V was shortened by 10 bases and J by 0 bases, with 19 bases between the two germline ends. Germline V gene sequence: CDR1 ENHRY, CDR2 SYGVKD. The CDR3 covers 16 residues. This CDR3 is CASSRRTESSGNTIYS. CDR3 DNA sequence: TGTGCCAGCAGCCGAAGGACGGAGAGCTCTGGAAACACCATATATTCG.

This clonotype appeared a single time. The gene calls are TRBV19 and TRBJ2-6; unclear D gene. The ends were cut back, 3 bases at V and 1 base at J, with 7 bases in the middle. From germline, CDR1 is LNHDA and CDR2 SQIVND (reference sequence). The CDR3 totals 15 residues. The CDR3: CASSISLSGANVLTF. CDR3 bases: TGTGCCAGTAGTATTTCACTTTCTGGGGCCAACGTCCTGACTTTC.

This clonotype was recorded at least ten times. The V and J genes are TRBV6-2 or TRBV6-3 and TRBJ2-7, with 7 bases matching TRBD2. The ends lost 4 bases at V and 2 bases at J; junction bases unmatched: 8. Germline loops: CDR1 MNHEY, CDR2 SVGEGT. This CDR3 spans 15 amino acids. Here the CDR3 DNA reads TGTGCCAGCAGTTCCCCGCGGGGGATCCCCTACGAGCAGTACTTC. Translated, it gives CASSSPRGIPYEQYF.

On this clonotype itself: A read error may account for a junction end that differs from germline. The chain recombines TRBV7-2 with TRBJ1-2; the D is unclear. Germline lookup yields CDR1 SGHTA and CDR2 FQGNSA. The length of the CDR3 is 15 residues. CDR3 nucleotide sequence: TGTGCCAGCAGCCGTTCAGCGGGATTCCGATATGGGTACACCTTC. Translated: CASSRSAGFRYGYTF.

This clonotype is a singleton in its sample. The chain joins TRBV7-9 to TRBJ1-1; no reliable D call. This CDR3 is 14 amino acids long. V lost 5 bases to trimming and J lost 6 bases, with 16 bases between them. Per the germline V gene, CDR1 is SEHNR and CDR2 is FQNEAQ (reference sequence). CDR3 loop: CASSPTTRPSEAFF. The CDR3 coding sequence is TGTGCCAGCAGCCCAACGACAAGGCCTTCTGAAGCTTTCTTT.

This rearrangement joins TRBV9 to TRBJ1-4, with a tentative D call TRBD1 (5 bases). Trimming pared 3 bases from V and 17 bases from J, leaving 23 bases between. Germline V gene sequence: CDR1 SGDLS, CDR2 YYNGEE. The CDR3 is made up of 14 amino acids. In nucleotides, the CDR3 is TGTGCCAGCAGCGCCGCACGGGGCGGAAACACCATATTTTTT. This encodes CASSAARGGNTIFF.

A word on this clonotype: This is likely a read error, given that the CDR3 carries no conserved phenylalanine or tryptophan at its end. Because the CDR3's place on the DNA is in doubt, the DNA is left out and the CDR3 is given as listed by TCRdb. The V call is TRBV9, the J call TRBJ1-1. Germline CDR1 SGDLS, CDR2 YYNGEE. 13 amino acids form the CDR3, both terminal residues included. The CDR3 protein is CASSVKVDPEDFV.

V is TRBV19 and J is TRBJ1-5; D unclear. V dropped 2 bases and J dropped 0 bases, with 2 bases sitting between them. Germline CDR1 is LNHDA and CDR2 is SQIVND (reference sequence). CDR3 length: 13 residues. CDR3 sequence reads: CASSISSNQPQHF. CDR3 DNA sequence: TGTGCCAGTAGTATATCTAGCAATCAGCCCCAGCATTTT.

The rearrangement uses TRBV7-2 and TRBJ1-3, with TRBD1 identical over 7 bases. The CDR3 contains 16 residues. Germline CDR1 SGHTA, CDR2 FQGNSA. Germline trimming cut 7 bases from V and 2 bases from J; bases unmatched to any gene: 11. The CDR3 bases are TGTGCCAGCACCACCGGGCAGGGGGGGGCTGGAAACACCATATATTTT. Residues: CASTTGQGGAGNTIYF.

This clonotype was detected only a few times. Here the CDR3 reads CASSEDETQYF. The CDR3, as DNA: TGCGCCAGCAGTGAAGATGAGACCCAGTACTTC. The rearrangement uses TRBV10-1 and TRBJ2-5; D unresolved. CDR3 length equals 11 residues. Trimming cost V 3 bases and J 5 bases, with 4 bases left between them. The V gene's germline CDR1 is WNHNN and CDR2 SYGVQD (reference sequence).

A remark on this clonotype: Mismatch with germline at one junction end may stem from a read error. This chain uses TRBV7-8 with TRBJ1-2, with TRBD1 matching over 7 bases. Germline V CDR1 and CDR2: SGHVS, FQNEAQ. The CDR3 runs to 14 residues. The CDR3 protein is CASSLDDRVDGYNF. The CDR3 DNA reads TGTGCTAGCAGCTTAGACGACAGGGTCGATGGCTACAACTTC.

Concerning this clonotype: One end of the junction varies from germline; a read error may be responsible. V gene TRBV15 combines with J gene TRBJ2-2; 10 nucleotides align to TRBD1. Germline V gene lookup returns CDR1 LNHNV and CDR2 YYDKDF (reference sequence). This CDR3 has 15 residues. The CDR3 coding sequence is TGTGCCAGCAGCTTAGGGATGTCTCGGACAGGGGGGCTGTTTTTT. Translating it yields CASSLGMSRTGGLFF.